The sequence of this TCR beta chain was determined in a study of blood T cell repertoires in COVID-19 (TCRdb year 2020). At the level of the whole study: Collaborator samples came from the United States, Italy and Spain and covered acute and convalescent phases of COVID-19. Where available, HLA class I and class II types were obtained from metadata supplied by the sample provider rather than from assay-based typing. The repertoires were released in a freely available public database meant as a resource for research on the immune response to SARS-CoV-2. The sample metadata nearly always contained a de-identified subject ID, COVID-19 status, age in years and sex. The material from the prospective study consisted of cDNA or gDNA derived from T cells, B-cell-depleted T cells, or PBMCs. Subjects who had been exposed to COVID-19, were actively infected with it, or had recovered from it provided the deeply sampled blood TCRbeta repertoires that made up the dataset. Samples were obtained from the ongoing ImmuneRACE study (first 160 participants) and from 1,200 or so subjects provided by 6 global collaborators. The research as a whole found: Clinical and demographic metadata were provided uncurated, with the amount varying by source and participant.

Including the terminal cysteine and phenylalanine, the CDR3 comprises 16 residues. Only the CDR3 part of the read is kept: 48 bases, read in frame from the first base. A distance of 14 bases separates the germline ends of V and J, which lose 0 bases and 7 bases respectively. The CDR1 and CDR2 encoded by the germline V gene (reference sequence) are SGHKS and YYEKEE. Enrolling through a virtual design, the prospective study's participants ranged in age from roughly 18 to 100 years and lived across around 25 United States geographic areas. In the prospective study, cohorts were assigned on the basis of participant-reported clinical history obtained from a screening survey and a study questionnaire. Recovered participants in ImmuneRACE Cohort 3 were defined by two consecutive negative NP/OP PCR tests, clearance by a healthcare professional, or resolution of symptoms. Each participant in the prospective study had whole blood, serum and a nasopharyngeal or oropharyngeal swab collected by mobile phlebotomists. Participants in the prospective study had the option to provide additional blood draws and questionnaires over an approximately two-month period. Before DNA extraction, blood samples from the prospective study were shipped at room temperature or frozen.

TCRbeta CDR3 regions were amplified from genomic DNA by means of the immunoSEQ Assay, a bias-controlled multiplex PCR. As for the original processing: Within the assay, amplification of reference gene primers was used to estimate how many nucleated cells each sample contained. To quantify the absolute abundance of each unique TCRbeta CDR3 rearrangement, sequence reads were collapsed and filtered. Productive Simpson clonality was computed per sample as the square root of Simpson's diversity index over productive rearrangements. The immuneACCESS repertoire file appears here via TCRdb, limited to in-frame rearrangements. These files lack a portion of the clones; in checked studies, under half of the deficit traces to unresolved V genes, and the cause of the others is not known. The V and J calls and clone size come from that table; D and trimming were worked out from the DNA. The sample table shows 310,000 or so clones, and approximately 88% are seen once. The ten largest clones represent about 5.7% of the sample.

Comments on this clone: This receptor's antigen is unknown. No qualities accompany the bases; no much larger clone lies one base away.

This clonotype was obtained from a woman aged 40-49 years who had recovered from COVID-19. The rearrangement combines TRBV5-5 with TRBJ1-6; perhaps TRBD1 is the D gene, with 6 bases matching. Sample: PBMCs or T cells enriched from blood (not recorded which). The CDR3 amino acid sequence is: CASSLGQADRNSPLHF. The nucleotides read TGTGCCAGCAGCTTGGGACAGGCGGATAGGAATTCACCCCTCCACTTT.